This T cell receptor (beta chain) was identified in a study of blood T cell repertoires in COVID-19. The data were produced by immunoSEQ multiplex PCR, yet TCRdb's version contains in-frame clones alone and is incomplete. The sample lists about 220,000 clones, approximately 83% seen once, with more than 4.5% in the top ten. Germline trimming cut 3 bases from V and 3 bases from J; bases unmatched to any gene: 13. From germline, CDR1 is SGDLS and CDR2 YYNGEE. This CDR3 has 19 amino acids. The chain is built from TRBV9 and TRBJ1-3; 12 bases line up with TRBD1. The clonotype originates from a woman between 45 and 60 years old who had been exposed to COVID-19. The material sequenced was PBMCs or T cells enriched from blood (not recorded which). This CDR3 is CASSGNSGTGGRGGNTIYF. Here the CDR3 DNA reads TGTGCCAGCAGCGGCAACTCCGGGACAGGGGGCCGAGGTGGAAACACCATATATTTT.